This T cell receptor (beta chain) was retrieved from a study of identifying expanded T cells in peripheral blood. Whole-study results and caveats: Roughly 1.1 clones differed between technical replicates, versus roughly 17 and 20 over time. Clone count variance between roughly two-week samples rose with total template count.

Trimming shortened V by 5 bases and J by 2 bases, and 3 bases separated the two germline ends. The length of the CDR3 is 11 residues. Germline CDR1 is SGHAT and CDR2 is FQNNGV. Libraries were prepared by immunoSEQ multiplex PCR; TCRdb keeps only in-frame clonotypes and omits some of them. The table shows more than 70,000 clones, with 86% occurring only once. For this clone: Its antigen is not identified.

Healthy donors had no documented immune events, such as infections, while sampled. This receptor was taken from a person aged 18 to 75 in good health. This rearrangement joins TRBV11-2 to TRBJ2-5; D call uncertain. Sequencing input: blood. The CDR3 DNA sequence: TGTGCCAGCAGCCAACAAGAGACCCAGTACTTC. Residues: CASSQQETQYF. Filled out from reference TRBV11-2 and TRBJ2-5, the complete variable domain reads EAGVAQSPRYKIIEKRQSVAFWCNPISGHATLYWYQQILGQGPKLLIQFQNNGVVDDSQLPKDRFSAERLKGVDSTLKIQPAKLEDSAVYLCASSQQETQYFGPGTRLLVL.